These T cell receptor beta chains were read from a single sample in a study of blood T cell repertoires in COVID-19. Libraries were prepared by immunoSEQ multiplex PCR; TCRdb keeps only in-frame clonotypes and omits some of them. The sample contains fewer than 180,000 clones, approximately 83% of which appear only once. Specimen: peripheral blood. These TCRs come from an older man with acute or convalescent COVID-19. Each CDR3 is given with its conserved first and last residue. A D gene is named only where the DNA matches it firmly. A row's size may be missing; if present it is once, few, many or a size class.

>TRBD1|NA|TRBV2|TRBJ1-5
CASGLGATGGSQPQHF
TGTGCCAGCGGCCTCGGGGCCACAGGGGGAAGTCAGCCCCAGCATTTT
>NA|NA|TRBV4-1|TRBJ1-2
CASSQESAAAGSHRWLAF
TGCGCCAGCAGCCAAGAATCGGCCGCGGCAGGGTCCCACCGATGGCTGGCCTTC
>NA|NA|TRBV12-3/TRBV12-4|TRBJ2-5
CASSPSRKTQYF
TGTGCCAGCAGTCCGTCCCGTAAGACCCAGTACTTC
>TRBD2|NA|TRBV5-3|TRBJ2-5
CARRAREAQQETQYF
TGTGCCAGAAGGGCGCGGGAGGCGCAACAAGAGACCCAGTACTTC
>TRBD1|NA|TRBV4-3|TRBJ2-3
CASSQRTGVDTQYF
TGCGCCAGCAGCCAACGGACAGGGGTGGATACGCAGTATTTT
>TRBD2|NA|TRBV20-1|TRBJ2-4
CSATSGGIQYF
TGCAGTGCTACTAGCGGAGGGATTCAGTACTTC
>NA|NA|TRBV5-1|TRBJ2-6
CASSFSGSGANVLTF
TGCGCCAGCAGCTTTTCGGGGTCTGGGGCCAACGTCCTGACTTTC
>NA|once|TRBV29-1|TRBJ2-7
CSVGQGSSYEQYF
TGCAGCGTGGGGCAGGGGTCGTCCTACGAGCAGTACTTC
>NA|NA|TRBV6-5|TRBJ2-7
CASSYMRGYEQYF
TGTGCCAGCAGTTACATGAGAGGCTACGAGCAGTACTTC
>NA|NA|TRBV6-5|TRBJ2-1
CASSYNRRNEQFF
TGTGCCAGCAGTTACAACAGAAGGAATGAGCAGTTCTTC
>NA|NA|TRBV18|TRBJ2-3
CASSPLGAGLADTQYF
TGTGCCAGCTCACCACTGGGGGCAGGTTTGGCAGATACGCAGTATTTT